This T cell receptor beta chain comes out of a study of T-cell reconstitution after alpha-beta-depleted transplantation in children. This clonotype was observed at least ten times. The antigen remains unidentified. Unique molecular identifiers tagged the TCRbeta library. TCRdb re-derived calls from the PCR reads in MiXCR, one entry per CDR3 protein. The sample includes over 150,000 distinct CDR3 sequences, approximately 12% of them seen just once. The study's findings and limits: Several hundred expanded graft clones reportedly gave rise to the alpha-beta T cells present about two months after transplant. Elevated TCRbeta diversity at day 60 was traced, in some patients, to surviving recipient T cells and thymic progenitors. Newly generated T cells supplied most T-cell counts and diversity one year post-transplant.

The CDR3 has 14 amino acids. CDR1 is ENHRY and CDR2 is SYGVKD in the germline V gene. The ends were cut back, 6 bases at V and 8 bases at J, with 14 bases in the middle. Sequencing was performed on PBMCs, taken before TCRalphabeta/CD19-depleted stem cell transplant. The TCR comes from a boy aged 2 to 10 with acute myeloid leukemia, due to receive a stem cell transplant. This chain links TRBV10-3 with TRBJ1-6; D not resolved. The chain's CDR3 is CAISASLRDSPLHF. Here the CDR3 DNA reads TGTGCCATCAGCGCCTCCCTTCGGGATTCACCCCTCCACTTT.